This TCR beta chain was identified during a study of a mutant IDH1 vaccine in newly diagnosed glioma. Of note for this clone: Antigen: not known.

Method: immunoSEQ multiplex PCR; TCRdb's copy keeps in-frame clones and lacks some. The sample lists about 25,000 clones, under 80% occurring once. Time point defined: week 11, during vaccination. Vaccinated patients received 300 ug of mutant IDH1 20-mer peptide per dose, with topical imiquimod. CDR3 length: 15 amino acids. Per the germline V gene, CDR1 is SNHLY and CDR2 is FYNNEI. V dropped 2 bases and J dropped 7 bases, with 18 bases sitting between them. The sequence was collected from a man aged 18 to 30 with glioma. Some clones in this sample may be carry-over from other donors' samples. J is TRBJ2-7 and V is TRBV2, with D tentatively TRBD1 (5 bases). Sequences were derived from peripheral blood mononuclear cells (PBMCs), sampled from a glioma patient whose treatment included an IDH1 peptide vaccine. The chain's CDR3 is CASSERVGRVYEQYF. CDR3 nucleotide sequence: TGTGCCAGCAGTGAAAGGGTCGGCAGGGTTTATGAGCAGTACTTC.